The 6 T cell receptor beta chains below come from one sample, sequenced in a study of spatial heterogeneity in lung cancer. TCRdb redid the calling of the 5' RACE reads with MiXCR, one entry per CDR3 protein. The sample yields 77,000 or so distinct CDR3 sequences, about 20% seen once. Time point here: sample taken at primary tumor resection. Tumor, nontumor lung or frozen PBMC supplied whole RNA that was sequenced unsorted. This sample comprised PBMCs, obtained at surgery. The source is a male donor with early-stage non-small cell lung cancer.

In its sample, this clonotype was seen a few times. The gene calls are TRBV12-3 or TRBV12-4 and TRBJ2-1; D possibly matches TRBD1 or TRBD2 (5 bases each). V shed 7 bases and J shed 8 bases, with 18 bases lying between them. The length of the CDR3 is 14 residues. CDR3 loop: CASIWAGTGYEQFF. Written as DNA, the CDR3 is TGTGCCAGCATTTGGGCAGGGACGGGTTATGAGCAGTTCTTC.

The genes are TRBV7-9 and TRBJ2-5; 12 bases match TRBD1. With V trimmed by 5 bases and J by 5 bases, 6 bases remained unmatched. CDR1 and CDR2 from the germline V gene are SEHNR and FQNEAQ (reference sequence). CDR3 size: 15 residues. CDR3 nucleotide sequence: TGTGCCAGCAGCCCCGGGACAGGGGGCGGCGAGACCCAGTACTTC. It is translated as CASSPGTGGGETQYF.

In this sample, this clonotype turned up many times. V gene TRBV6-2 or TRBV6-3 combines with J gene TRBJ2-2, with D hard to call. The CDR3 runs to 14 residues. Trimming shortened V by 5 bases and J by 6 bases, and 13 bases separated the two germline ends. Per the germline V gene, CDR1 is MNHEY and CDR2 is SVGEGT. The CDR3 region has the DNA TGTGCCAGCAGTCTCAACCGCAGCCCCGGGGAGCTGTTTTTT. It is translated as CASSLNRSPGELFF.

This clonotype was seen a few times. The rearrangement links TRBV12-3 or TRBV12-4 to TRBJ2-3; D uncertain. The CDR3 is 16 amino acids. Between the trimmed V and J ends, which lost 4 bases and 4 bases, there was a span of 18 bases. Here the CDR3 reads CASSSWTKRRADTQYF. The CDR3 bases are TGTGCCAGCAGTTCATGGACGAAGCGACGCGCAGATACGCAGTATTTT.

The chain has TRBV24-1 and TRBJ2-1; 11 bases map to TRBD2. The germline V gene encodes CDR1 KGHDR and CDR2 SFDVKD. V was clipped by 0 bases and J by 6 bases; unmatched bases: 6. The CDR3 is 17 amino acids. In nucleotides, the CDR3 is TGTGCCACCAGTGATTTGGGGCTAGCGGGGGGCGGCAATGAGCAGTTCTTC. Amino acids: CATSDLGLAGGGNEQFF.

The chain recombines TRBV28 with TRBJ2-3; TRBD1 might be the D (6 bases). Trimming took 5 bases from V and 2 from J, leaving 23 bases between them. CDR3 length: 18 amino acids. Germline CDR1 reads MDHEN; CDR2 reads SYDVKM. The CDR3 loop is CASSLPTGWQGTTDTQYF. The CDR3 DNA reads as TGTGCCAGCAGTCTACCCACCGGGTGGCAGGGGACCACAGATACGCAGTATTTT.